One sample yielded the 18 T cell receptor beta chains listed below, sequenced in a study of spatial heterogeneity in lung cancer. TCRdb re-derived calls from the 5' RACE reads in MiXCR, one entry per CDR3 protein. The table lists just over 75,000 distinct CDR3 sequences, about 8% of them singletons. Stated time point: sample taken at primary tumor resection. Sequencing used PBMCs, obtained at surgery. Receptors originate from a male donor with early-stage non-small cell lung cancer.

This clonotype was picked up many times. The chain uses TRBV20-1 and TRBJ2-1; D unclear. Germline assignment: CDR1 DFQATT and CDR2 SNEGSKA (reference sequence). Deletions cut 0 bases from V and 0 bases from J, with 15 bases between. The CDR3 covers 17 residues. The DNA for the CDR3 is TGCAGTGCTAGAGATCTTTATAGAGAGTCCTCCTACAATGAGCAGTTCTTC. As protein: CSARDLYRESSYNEQFF.

This clonotype was detected many times. The chain has TRBV9 and TRBJ2-3; no clear D gene. The V and J ends lost 0 bases and 0 bases respectively, with 5 bases between them. The CDR3 is 14 amino acids. Germline CDR1 reads SGDLS; CDR2 reads YYNGEE. The CDR3 is CASSVGRSTDTQYF. For the CDR3, the DNA is TGTGCCAGCAGCGTAGGTCGGAGCACAGATACGCAGTATTTT.

This clonotype was observed at least ten times. Sequence at one end of the junction differs from germline and may be a read error. The genes are TRBV28 and TRBJ1-1; weak D call: TRBD1 (5 bases). Per the germline V gene, CDR1 is MDHEN and CDR2 is SYDVKM. The CDR3 contains 14 residues. The CDR3 DNA sequence: TGTGCCAGCAATCTTGCGGGGCTGAACGCTGAAGCTTTCTTT. It codes for CASNLAGLNAEAFF.

V is TRBV12-3 or TRBV12-4 and J is TRBJ1-5, with no clear D. There are 16 residues in the CDR3. Trimming took 4 bases from V and 2 from J, leaving 15 bases between them. DNA for the CDR3: TGTGCCAGCAGTTCCTACTGGGCAGAGGGCAATCAGCCCCAGCATTTT. It codes for CASSSYWAEGNQPQHF.

This clonotype was detected ten times or more. DNA for the CDR3: TGTGCCAGCAGTCGGGGGCCCGGGACAACTAATGAGCAGTTCTTC. This encodes CASSRGPGTTNEQFF. The chain couples TRBV6-5 to TRBJ2-1; tentatively, D is TRBD1 or TRBD2 (6 bases each). The germline CDR1 and CDR2 sequences are MNHEY and SVGAGI. The CDR3 covers 15 residues. Trimming pared 5 bases from V and 7 bases from J, leaving 18 bases between.

This chain links TRBV12-3 or TRBV12-4 with TRBJ1-5; D call uncertain. The V gene lost 3 bases and the J gene lost 7 bases, with 7 bases spanning the gap. The CDR3 runs 12 residues. The chain's CDR3 is CASSFSEQPQHF. DNA for the CDR3: TGTGCCAGCAGTTTCTCTGAGCAGCCCCAGCATTTT.

This clonotype has a count of ten or more. The CDR3 reads CASSHETGTEYTGELFF. CDR3 nucleotide sequence: TGTGCCAGCAGCCACGAAACCGGGACAGAGTACACCGGGGAGCTGTTTTTT. V is TRBV4-2 and J is TRBJ2-2; 7 nucleotides agree with TRBD1. Trimming at V came to 3 bases and at J to 3 bases, leaving 10 bases not matched to a gene. The germline V gene encodes CDR1 LGHNA and CDR2 YNFKEQ. CDR3 length: 17 residues.

This clonotype was counted ten times or more. This chain links TRBV7-9 with TRBJ2-3; TRBD1 agrees at 7 bases. The ends lost 5 bases at V and 5 bases at J; junction bases unmatched: 13. Germline lookup yields CDR1 SEHNR and CDR2 FQNEAQ (reference sequence). This CDR3 contains 16 residues. The CDR3 DNA follows: TGTGCCAGCAGCCTACTTAACAGGGGATTAGGAGATACGCAGTATTTT. It codes for CASSLLNRGLGDTQYF.

A remark on this clonotype: Relative to the germline gene, one junction end is altered; a read error may explain this. V usage is TRBV28 and J usage is TRBJ2-7; D is perhaps TRBD1 (6 bases). The germline V gene encodes CDR1 MDHEN and CDR2 SYDVKM. This CDR3 region has 13 residues. CDR3 amino acids: CATEGVLSNEQYF. CDR3 sequence (DNA): TGTGCCACAGAGGGGGTTCTCTCCAACGAGCAGTACTTC.

This clonotype was observed many times. The J gene is TRBJ2-7, the V gene TRBV27; 11 bases line up with TRBD2. The CDR3 sequence is 15 residues long. After removal of 0 bases from V and 10 bases from J, the junction contained 8 bases not matched to a gene. Germline-derived CDR1 and CDR2 are MNHEY and SMNVEV (reference sequence). CDR3 coding DNA: TGTGCCAGCAGTTTATCCACTAGCGGGAGATTGGAACAGTACTTC. Residues: CASSLSTSGRLEQYF.

This clonotype appeared many times. In nucleotides, the CDR3 is TGTGCCAGCAGCTCCACCGGGACAGGGTCCTCTGGGGCCAACGTCCTGACTTTC. It is translated as CASSSTGTGSSGANVLTF. This chain connects TRBV7-9 to TRBJ2-6, with 9 positions matching TRBD1. There are 18 residues in the CDR3. Losses at the gene ends were 4 bases for V and 0 bases for J; bases not matched to a gene: 7. Germline loops: CDR1 SEHNR, CDR2 FQNEAQ (reference sequence).

This clonotype has a count of ten or more. The chain links TRBV9 to TRBJ2-1, with unresolved D. V shed 0 bases and J shed 6 bases, with 10 bases lying between them. Germline V CDR1 and CDR2: SGDLS, YYNGEE. CDR3 length: 14 residues. In DNA, the CDR3 is TGTGCCAGCAGCGTAGGAGTTAGCTTCAATGAGCAGTTCTTC. Translating gives CASSVGVSFNEQFF.

This clonotype came up many times. The rearrangement uses TRBV10-3 and TRBJ1-1, with TRBD1 matching over 8 bases. The trim removed 0 bases at V and 5 bases at J, leaving 11 bases unmatched. The CDR3 is made up of 17 amino acids. Germline V lookup: CDR1 ENHRY, CDR2 SYGVKD. The CDR3 region has the DNA TGTGCCATCAGTGAGTCCTTAGGACAGGGTGCTGGAACTGAAGCTTTCTTT. Protein sequence: CAISESLGQGAGTEAFF.

At least ten counts were recorded for this clonotype. The J gene is TRBJ2-7, the V gene TRBV5-1; D may match TRBD1 or TRBD2 (6 bases each). Trimming took off 0 bases at V and 0 bases at J, with 13 bases between the two ends. CDR1 is SGHRS, CDR2 YFSETQ, per germline. This CDR3 region has 16 residues. The DNA for the CDR3 is TGCGCCAGCAGCTTGGCATCCTGGGGGGCCTCCTACGAGCAGTACTTC. It yields the protein CASSLASWGASYEQYF.

The chain has TRBV2 and TRBJ1-2; D might be TRBD1 (6 bases). The germline CDR1 and CDR2 sequences are SNHLY and FYNNEI. Trimming removed 8 bases at V and 10 bases at J, with 11 bases between. The CDR3 is made up of 10 amino acids. The CDR3 coding sequence is TGTGCCAGCGGTGGGGGCGCCTACACCTTC. Translation: CASGGGAYTF. Supplemented by reference TRBV2 and TRBJ1-2, the full variable domain reads EPEVTQTPSHQVTQMGQEVILRCVPISNHLYFYWYRQILGQKVEFLVSFYNNEISEKSEIFDDQFSVERPDGSNFTLKIRSTKLEDSAMYFCASGGGAYTFGSGTRLTVV.

In its sample, this clonotype was seen a few times. The chain links TRBV10-3 to TRBJ2-1, with a possible D match to TRBD1 (5 bases). With 5 bases removed from V and 8 bases from J, the gap between germline ends came to 10 bases. The CDR3 has 12 amino acids. Germline assignment: CDR1 ENHRY and CDR2 SYGVKD. The CDR3 sequence is CAISTRADEQFF. The DNA of the CDR3 is TGTGCCATCAGTACCAGGGCAGATGAGCAGTTCTTC.

The CDR3 sequence is CASSLSGYSEQYF. CDR3 bases: TGTGCCAGCAGTTTATCAGGGTACAGCGAGCAGTACTTC. The genes are TRBV27 and TRBJ2-7; D is undetermined. Germline lookup yields CDR1 MNHEY and CDR2 SMNVEV (reference sequence). Trimming took 0 bases from V and 6 from J, leaving 9 bases between them. The length of the CDR3 is 13 residues.

The chain employs TRBV7-9 and TRBJ1-5, with a tentative D call TRBD1 (6 bases). This CDR3 is built from 14 residues. V shed 5 bases and J shed 7 bases, with 15 bases lying between them. The germline gives CDR1 SEHNR, CDR2 FQNEAQ (reference sequence). CDR3 sequence reads: CASSPDRERQPQHF. The CDR3 nucleotides read TGTGCCAGCAGCCCGGACAGAGAGAGGCAGCCCCAGCATTTT.